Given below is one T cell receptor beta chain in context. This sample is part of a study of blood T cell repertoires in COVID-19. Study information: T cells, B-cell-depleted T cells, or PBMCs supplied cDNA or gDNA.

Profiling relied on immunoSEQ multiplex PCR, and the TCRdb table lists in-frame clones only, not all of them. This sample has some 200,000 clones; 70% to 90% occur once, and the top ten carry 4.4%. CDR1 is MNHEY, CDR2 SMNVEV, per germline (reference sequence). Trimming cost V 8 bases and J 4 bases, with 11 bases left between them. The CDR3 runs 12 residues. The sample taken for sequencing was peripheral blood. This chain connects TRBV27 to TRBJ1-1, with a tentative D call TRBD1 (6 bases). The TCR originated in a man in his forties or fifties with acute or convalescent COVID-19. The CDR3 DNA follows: TGTGCCAGCGGGTTCAGGGGCACTGAAGCTTTCTTT. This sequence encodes CASGFRGTEAFF.